The 26 T cell receptor beta chains listed next were all sequenced from one sample in a study of shared clonotypes between healthy human individuals. Libraries were prepared by immunoSEQ multiplex PCR; TCRdb keeps only in-frame clonotypes and omits some of them. Found here are roughly 450,000 clones, less than 85% of them singletons; the top ten hold approximately 12%. Input material: PBMCs. These receptor sequences come from a woman aged 40 to 50 in good health. Some clones in this sample may be carry-over from other donors' samples.

The V gene is TRBV11-1, the J gene TRBJ2-5; 8 nucleotides agree with TRBD2. The last part of the DNA fits TRBJ2-7 better; the J call may be wrong. The germline gives CDR1 SGHAT, CDR2 FQDESV (reference sequence). The CDR3 sequence is 15 residues long. Here the CDR3 DNA reads TGTGCCAGCAGCTTTGTAGCGGGATTCTCCTACGAGCAGTACTTC. Translation gives CASSFVAGFSYEQYF.

The rearrangement links TRBV19 to TRBJ1-5; no clear D gene. The ends were cut back, 3 bases at V and 4 bases at J, with 16 bases in the middle. The CDR3 runs to 16 residues. The germline gives CDR1 LNHDA, CDR2 SQIVND (reference sequence). Written as DNA, the CDR3 is TGTGCCAGTAGTATGGACCTTTGGTCCGGAAATCAGCCCCAGCATTTT. This translates into CASSMDLWSGNQPQHF.

The chain uses TRBV15 and TRBJ2-1, with no clear D. CDR1 and CDR2 from the germline V gene are LNHNV and YYDKDF (reference sequence). This CDR3 has 17 amino acids. V gave up 0 bases and J gave up 9 bases, with 21 bases separating them. This CDR3 reads CATSRDPRFSAPREQFF. The CDR3 region has the DNA TGTGCCACCAGCAGAGATCCTCGGTTCAGCGCCCCGCGTGAGCAGTTCTTC.

The V gene is TRBV5-1, the J gene TRBJ2-1; possible D gene TRBD2, 6 bases. Germline CDR1 is SGHRS and CDR2 is YFSETQ. Trimming cost V 4 bases and J 1 base, with 15 bases left between them. The CDR3 length is 16 residues. CDR3 sequence reads: CASSLRWGTSYNEQFF. DNA of the CDR3: TGCGCCAGCAGCCTAAGGTGGGGGACTTCCTACAATGAGCAGTTCTTC.

This clone was counted a few times. This chain connects TRBV25-1 to TRBJ2-7; no definite D call. Germline V gene lookup returns CDR1 MGHDK and CDR2 SYGVNS. The CDR3 is made up of 15 amino acids. The V end was cut by 8 bases, the J end by 0 bases, with 17 bases between. In DNA form, the CDR3 reads TGTGCCAGCCAGCCCCCGGGCGCAAGCTCCTACGAGCAGTACTTC. Translating it yields CASQPPGASSYEQYF.

This chain links TRBV6-1 with TRBJ2-2; D possibly corresponds to TRBD1 (5 bases). The CDR3 length is 14 residues. The germline V gene has CDR1 MNHNS and CDR2 SASEGT. The V and J ends lost 2 bases and 5 bases respectively, with 9 bases between them. The CDR3 sequence: CASSERRGTGELFF. The DNA for the CDR3 is TGTGCCAGCAGTGAAAGAAGGGGAACCGGGGAGCTGTTTTTT.

This clone was seen a few times. CDR3: CASSLQQGTPQETQYF. The DNA for the CDR3 is TGTGCCAGCAGCTTACAACAGGGAACCCCCCAAGAGACCCAGTACTTC. The chain has TRBV7-8 and TRBJ2-5; the D gene is possibly TRBD1 (6 bases). Trimming shortened V by 2 bases and J by 1 base, and 14 bases separated the two germline ends. The length of the CDR3 is 16 residues. Germline CDR1 and CDR2: SGHVS and FQNEAQ.

The chain recombines TRBV5-6 with TRBJ2-7, with 7 bases fitting TRBD1. Germline V gene data show CDR1 as SGHDT and CDR2 as YYEEEE. V was pared by 2 bases and J by 0 bases, with 8 bases of the junction left unmatched. There are 16 residues in the CDR3. CDR3 protein: CASSLGGQDVSYEQYF. Here the CDR3 DNA reads TGTGCCAGCAGCTTAGGCGGACAGGACGTCTCCTACGAGCAGTACTTC.

The chain is built from TRBV19 and TRBJ2-5; 12 bases agree with TRBD2. The germline CDR1 and CDR2 sequences are LNHDA and SQIVND (reference sequence). The V gene end was trimmed by 7 bases and the J gene end by 2 bases; junction bases not matched to a gene: 14. This CDR3 spans 18 amino acids. DNA for the CDR3: TGTGCCAGTATGCCCGGGATCAGACTAGCGGGAGTTCAAGAGACCCAGTACTTC. Translation: CASMPGIRLAGVQETQYF.

This chain joins TRBV5-1 and TRBJ2-5; unclear D gene. Trimming removed 1 base from V and 4 bases from J, with 14 bases in between. Germline V gives CDR1 SGHRS, CDR2 YFSETQ. CDR3 length: 15 residues. The CDR3 spells CASSLMGPGGETQYF. The CDR3 DNA reads TGCGCCAGCAGCTTGATGGGTCCCGGCGGAGAGACCCAGTACTTC.

The chain has TRBV29-1 and TRBJ2-3, with 7 positions matching TRBD1. Trimming cost V 6 bases and J 5 bases; bases outside gene matches: 11. The V gene's germline CDR1 is SQVTM and CDR2 ANQGSEA. This CDR3 spans 14 amino acids. DNA for the CDR3: TGCAGCGTGGGAGACAGGGTTGGACTAGATACGCAGTATTTT. Translating it yields CSVGDRVGLDTQYF.

As to this clone: Other DNA sequences in this sample translate to the same CDR3. The chain links TRBV30 to TRBJ2-1; 7 bases fit TRBD2. V shed 0 bases, J shed 10 bases, and the junction held 9 bases outside the gene matches. The CDR3 has 14 amino acids. Germline V gene lookup returns CDR1 GTSNPN and CDR2 SVGIG (reference sequence). The CDR3 sequence is CAWSVNWLAVEQFF. As DNA, the CDR3 is TGTGCCTGGAGTGTCAATTGGCTAGCGGTAGAGCAGTTCTTC.

The chain joins TRBV30 to TRBJ2-7; no reliable D call. The V end was cut by 0 bases, the J end by 0 bases, with 12 bases between. Germline values: CDR1 GTSNPN, CDR2 SVGIG (reference sequence). The CDR3 is made up of 15 amino acids. CDR3 residues: CAWSVLRKSSYEQYF. DNA of the CDR3: TGTGCCTGGAGTGTACTCCGGAAAAGCTCCTACGAGCAGTACTTC.

The chain combines TRBV7-8 with TRBJ1-2; D ambiguous. V lost 5 bases and J 3 bases, leaving 10 bases between the germline ends. The CDR3 sequence is 13 residues long. Germline V gene data show CDR1 as SGHVS and CDR2 as FQNEAQ. CDR3 coding DNA: TGTGCCAGCAGCCTCAGCGTCTACTATGGCTACACCTTC. It is translated as CASSLSVYYGYTF.

This chain links TRBV19 with TRBJ1-5; D may be TRBD1 (5 bases). The V gene's germline CDR1 is LNHDA and CDR2 SQIVND (reference sequence). CDR3 length: 13 residues. Trimming stripped 5 bases from V and 9 bases from J, with 14 bases between. DNA for the CDR3: TGTGCCAGTAGTCCCGGGACCGTAAGGCCCCAGCATTTT. It encodes CASSPGTVRPQHF.

The rearrangement links TRBV5-1 to TRBJ2-1, with a weak D call TRBD2 (5 bases). CDR3 size: 15 residues. CDR1 and CDR2 (germline): SGHRS, YFSETQ. The V and J ends lost 2 bases and 3 bases respectively, with 12 bases between them. This chain's CDR3 is CASSFGRGNYNEQFF. Here the CDR3 DNA reads TGCGCCAGCAGCTTCGGTCGGGGTAACTACAATGAGCAGTTCTTC.

This chain joins TRBV6-5 and TRBJ2-5; D not certain. The CDR3 has 11 amino acids. Trimming took off 2 bases at V and 5 bases at J, with 3 bases between the two ends. Germline loops: CDR1 MNHEY, CDR2 SVGAGI. The CDR3: CASSYEETQYF. The CDR3, as DNA: TGTGCCAGCAGTTACGAGGAGACCCAGTACTTC.

This chain links TRBV28 with TRBJ1-1; D gene ambiguous. CDR1 and CDR2 (germline): MDHEN, SYDVKM. CDR3 size: 13 residues. Between the trimmed V and J ends, which lost 10 bases and 0 bases, there was a span of 12 bases. The CDR3 spells CATHWAMNTEAFF. CDR3 coding DNA: TGTGCCACCCACTGGGCCATGAACACTGAAGCTTTCTTT.

This clone was seen only once. V and J are TRBV7-2 and TRBJ2-7; D possibly corresponds to TRBD1 (5 bases). Germline CDR1 SGHTA, CDR2 FQGNSA. Trimming removed 2 bases at V and 5 bases at J, with 13 bases between. CDR3 length equals 14 residues. In DNA form, the CDR3 reads TGTGCCAGCAGCTTATCCAGGGCGGCGAACGAGCAGTACTTC. Translation: CASSLSRAANEQYF.

The rearrangement links TRBV6-1 to TRBJ2-1; the match to TRBD2 covers 12 bases. Germline V lookup: CDR1 MNHNS, CDR2 SASEGT. There are 17 residues in the CDR3. Germline trimming cut 2 bases from V and 3 bases from J; bases unmatched to any gene: 5. This CDR3 is CASSEYGTSGFYNEQFF. As DNA, the CDR3 is TGTGCCAGCAGTGAATACGGGACTAGCGGGTTCTACAATGAGCAGTTCTTC.

This clone came up once. The chain links TRBV6-4 to TRBJ1-4, with a tentative D call TRBD1 (6 bases). Germline V gene lookup returns CDR1 MRHNA and CDR2 SNTAGT. The CDR3 runs to 12 residues. The V end lost 4 bases, the J end lost 8 bases, and 8 bases lay between the germline ends. CDR3 bases: TGTGCCAGCAGTGTAGGGGGAGAAAAACTGTTTTTT. It codes for CASSVGGEKLFF.

The gene calls are TRBV7-6 and TRBJ2-1; TRBD2 aligns across 9 bases. CDR1 and CDR2 from the germline V gene are SGHVS and FNYEAQ. This CDR3 has 16 amino acids. After removal of 2 bases from V and 9 bases from J, the junction contained 11 bases not matched to a gene. CDR3 loop: CASSLSETLAGFEQFF. CDR3 sequence (DNA): TGTGCCAGCAGCTTATCGGAGACCCTAGCGGGATTTGAGCAGTTCTTC.

V usage is TRBV2 and J usage is TRBJ2-7; 12 nucleotides match TRBD1. Trimming at V came to 6 bases and at J to 6 bases, leaving 3 bases not matched to a gene. Germline V gene sequence: CDR1 SNHLY, CDR2 FYNNEI. This CDR3 is 13 amino acids long. The CDR3 nucleotides read TGTGCCAGCAGCCGGGACAGGGGGCTCGAGCAGTACTTC. It translates to CASSRDRGLEQYF.

The rearrangement uses TRBV19 and TRBJ2-2, with TRBD2 matching over 8 bases. With V trimmed by 6 bases and J by 7 bases, 7 bases remained unmatched. From germline, CDR1 is LNHDA and CDR2 SQIVND (reference sequence). CDR3 length equals 14 residues. CDR3 in amino acids: CASSRPLAVGELFF. DNA for the CDR3: TGTGCCAGTAGCCGCCCACTAGCGGTCGGGGAGCTGTTTTTT.

The chain recombines TRBV4-1 with TRBJ2-5; tentatively, D is TRBD1 (5 bases). The DNA matches TRBJ2-7 better at its end, which makes the J call doubtful. This CDR3 is built from 15 residues. The germline V gene has CDR1 MGHRA and CDR2 YSYEKL. In nucleotides, the CDR3 is TGCGCCAGCAGCCCGCGCGACAGAAAACACTACGAGCAGTACTTC. Translated: CASSPRDRKHYEQYF.

The chain is built from TRBV27 and TRBJ2-7, with 8 bases matching TRBD1. CDR3 length: 14 amino acids. Germline CDR1 MNHEY, CDR2 SMNVEV (reference sequence). V lost 2 bases, J lost 3 bases, and 3 bases stayed unmatched. The CDR3 nucleotides are TGTGCCAGCAGTTTAGGGACAGGCTACTACGAGCAGTACTTC. Its translation: CASSLGTGYYEQYF.